Listed here is a single T cell receptor beta chain. Original handling: Estimation of nucleated cell counts relied on the amplification of reference gene primers. Some clones are missing from TCRdb's copy, which holds only in-frame ones; the method was immunoSEQ multiplex PCR. V and J calls and clone size are as listed in that table; D and trimming were resolved from the DNA. The sample yields over 150,000 clones, 80% to 85% seen once. The sample comes from a study of blood T cell repertoires in COVID-19. Study background: From T cells, B-cell-depleted T cells, or PBMCs came the material, which was cDNA or gDNA.

Germline V lookup: CDR1 SNHLY, CDR2 FYNNEI. Trimming took 3 bases from V and 2 from J, leaving 12 bases between them. CDR3 size: 15 residues. The source of this sequence is a woman aged 60-70 years with acute or convalescent COVID-19. V usage is TRBV2 and J usage is TRBJ2-3; D is perhaps TRBD2 (6 bases). The sequenced sample was peripheral blood. The CDR3 DNA follows: TGTGCCAGCAGTGATTGGGGACTCCTCACAGATACGCAGTATTTT. Translation gives CASSDWGLLTDTQYF.